These 26 T cell receptor beta chains share one sample of origin, sequenced in a study of Ad26.COV2.S vaccination and SARS-CoV-2 variants. Measured with immunoSEQ multiplex PCR; TCRdb has only the in-frame clones, and not every one. The data contain approximately 300,000 clones, around 84% of them singletons. The treatment was: 15 to 20 received Ad26.COV2.S at low or high dose, single or two shots; a few received placebo; per-sample allocation not given. Specimen acquisition occurred on day 63 following the initial vaccine or placebo injection. The material sequenced was peripheral blood, taken in a trial of Ad26.COV2.S vaccine versus placebo. The source is a person aged 18 to 59 who received the Ad26.COV2.S COVID-19 vaccine or a placebo.

This sequence joins TRBV2 and TRBJ2-1, with D hard to call. The CDR3 contains 14 residues. Germline lookup yields CDR1 SNHLY and CDR2 FYNNEI. The germline V and J ends were trimmed by 4 bases and 8 bases, with 15 bases remaining between them. As DNA, the CDR3 is TGTGCCAGCAGTGCTGACGTCCACGTGGATGAGCAGTTCTTC. It specifies CASSADVHVDEQFF.

The rearrangement links TRBV7-7 to TRBJ2-7; 10 bases match TRBD1. The CDR3 totals 15 residues. V was clipped by 5 bases and J by 1 base; unmatched bases: 5. In germline, CDR1 is SSHAT, CDR2 FNYEAQ (reference sequence). CDR3 coding DNA: TGTGCCAGCAGCCCGGGGACAGGGGTATCCTACGAGCAGTACTTC. Its protein is CASSPGTGVSYEQYF.

This chain connects TRBV30 to TRBJ1-1; unclear D gene. The CDR3 contains 13 residues. Germline CDR1 is GTSNPN and CDR2 is SVGIG (reference sequence). V lost 0 bases to trimming and J lost 1 base, with 6 bases between them. CDR3 amino acids: CAWSVNQNTEAFF. CDR3 in DNA: TGTGCCTGGAGTGTAAATCAGAACACTGAAGCTTTCTTT.

This rearrangement joins TRBV6-1 to TRBJ2-7; 7 nucleotides line up with TRBD1. With V trimmed by 2 bases and J by 5 bases, 3 bases remained unmatched. CDR3 length: 13 amino acids. Germline V gives CDR1 MNHNS, CDR2 SASEGT. The CDR3 nucleotides read TGTGCCAGCAGTGAAAGGGGACAGAACGAGCAGTACTTC. Amino acids: CASSERGQNEQYF.

This clone was recorded only once. The V gene is TRBV7-9, the J gene TRBJ2-7; TRBD2 might be the D (6 bases). Trimming took off 6 bases at V and 1 base at J, with 16 bases between the two ends. The CDR3 sequence is 15 residues long. The germline gives CDR1 SEHNR, CDR2 FQNEAQ (reference sequence). The CDR3 here is CASSRGGGLSYEQYF. DNA for the CDR3: TGTGCCAGCAGTCGTGGGGGAGGCCTGTCCTACGAGCAGTACTTC.

This rearrangement joins TRBV6-2 or TRBV6-3 to TRBJ1-1; 8 nucleotides line up with TRBD1. The length of the CDR3 is 12 residues. Germline V gene data show CDR1 as MNHEY and CDR2 as SVGEGT. V shed 4 bases and J 7 bases; nucleotides not matched to a gene: 2. The CDR3 protein is CASSWTGIEAFF. CDR3 coding DNA: TGTGCCAGCAGTTGGACAGGGATTGAAGCTTTCTTT.

This rearrangement joins TRBV29-1 to TRBJ2-4; D tentatively fits TRBD1 or TRBD2 (5 bases each). V was trimmed by 3 bases and J by 8 bases, leaving 8 bases between them. Germline loops: CDR1 SQVTM, CDR2 ANQGSEA. This CDR3 has 11 amino acids. This chain's CDR3 is CSVERGDIQYF. The CDR3 DNA reads as TGCAGCGTTGAGAGAGGGGACATTCAGTACTTC.

CDR3 region: CASSQDWQRSYEQYF. The CDR3 DNA reads TGTGCCAGCAGCCAAGATTGGCAGCGGTCCTACGAGCAGTACTTC. The J gene is TRBJ2-7, the V gene TRBV4-2, with D possibly matching TRBD2 (5 bases). Trimming left V 0 bases short and J 1 base short, with 10 bases between. In germline, CDR1 is LGHNA, CDR2 YNFKEQ. The CDR3 is made up of 15 amino acids.

The J gene is TRBJ2-7, the V gene TRBV25-1; weak D call: TRBD2 (6 bases). Germline lookup yields CDR1 MGHDK and CDR2 SYGVNS. V lost 4 bases and J lost 2, with 9 bases in between. This CDR3 region has 13 residues. In nucleotides, the CDR3 is TGTGCCAGCAGTGGGCGGAGGGCCTACGAGCAGTACTTC. It specifies CASSGRRAYEQYF.

This chain uses TRBV28 with TRBJ2-4; TRBD1 matches at 7 bases. Germline assignment: CDR1 MDHEN and CDR2 SYDVKM. Losses at the gene ends were 0 bases for V and 1 base for J; bases not matched to a gene: 15. The CDR3 spans 20 residues. CDR3 in amino acids: CASSLWGRMGGQAAKNIQYF. CDR3 in DNA: TGTGCCAGCAGTTTATGGGGTAGGATGGGCGGACAGGCGGCCAAAAACATTCAGTACTTC.

The chain recombines TRBV7-9 with TRBJ2-2; D gene uncertain. The CDR3 sequence is 12 residues long. Germline V CDR1 and CDR2: SEHNR, FQNEAQ (reference sequence). Trimming left V 3 bases short and J 3 bases short, with 2 bases between. The CDR3 coding sequence is TGTGCCAGCAGCTTCGACACCGGGGAGCTGTTTTTT. It translates to CASSFDTGELFF.

The V gene is TRBV18, the J gene TRBJ2-7; TRBD1 agrees at 7 bases. Germline V gives CDR1 KGHSH, CDR2 LQKENI. With V trimmed by 5 bases and J by 4 bases, 11 bases remained unmatched. The CDR3 extends over 15 amino acids. The CDR3: CASSSGTDSAYEQYF. In DNA form, the CDR3 reads TGTGCCAGCTCATCCGGGACAGATTCGGCGTACGAGCAGTACTTC.

The J gene is TRBJ2-6, the V gene TRBV4-1; tentatively, D is TRBD2 (6 bases). The germline V gene has CDR1 MGHRA and CDR2 YSYEKL. V lost 0 bases and J lost 1, with 10 bases in between. The CDR3 spans 17 residues. The DNA for the CDR3 is TGCGCCAGCAGCCAAGATCCAGGGACTTCTGGGGCCAACGTCCTGACTTTC. It is translated as CASSQDPGTSGANVLTF.

The V gene is TRBV7-2, the J gene TRBJ1-5; D remains unclear. Trimming took 1 base from V and 4 from J, leaving 11 bases between them. CDR1 is SGHTA and CDR2 is FQGNSA in the germline V gene. CDR3 size: 15 residues. CDR3 DNA: TGTGCCAGCAGCTTAGAGGTCTACGGGAATCAGCCCCAGCATTTT. Translated, it gives CASSLEVYGNQPQHF. Variable domain in full (rest from reference TRBV7-2 and TRBJ1-5): GAGVSQSPSNKVTEKGKDVELRCDPISGHTALYWYRQSLGQGLEFLIYFQGNSAPDKSGLPSDRFSAERTGGSVSTLTIQRTQQEDSAVYLCASSLEVYGNQPQHFGDGTRLSIL.

The chain links TRBV7-9 to TRBJ2-7; no clear D. The CDR3 contains 14 residues. Trimming cost V 0 bases and J 0 bases, with 6 bases left between them. CDR1 SEHNR and CDR2 FQNEAQ come from the germline V gene (reference sequence). CDR3 protein: CASSLAGYSYEQYF. CDR3 nucleotide sequence: TGTGCCAGCAGCTTAGCTGGGTACTCCTACGAGCAGTACTTC.

This clone was found once. CDR3 residues: CASSLRNSRSGNTIYF. Here the CDR3 DNA reads TGTGCCAGCAGCCTAAGAAACAGCCGCTCTGGAAACACCATATATTTT. The chain employs TRBV3-1 (or the pseudogene TRBV3-2) and TRBJ1-3; no firm D call. Germline V gene sequence: CDR1 LGHDT, CDR2 YNNKEL (reference sequence). CDR3 size: 16 residues. V lost 4 bases to trimming and J lost 0 bases, with 13 bases between them.

This chain uses TRBV9 with TRBJ1-1; D is perhaps TRBD1 (6 bases). The germline V gene encodes CDR1 SGDLS and CDR2 YYNGEE. The CDR3 is 14 amino acids. Trimming removed 3 bases from V and 0 bases from J, with 9 bases in between. The CDR3 here is CASSGGTLNTEAFF. In DNA, the CDR3 is TGTGCCAGCAGCGGGGGGACACTGAACACTGAAGCTTTCTTT.

CDR3 bases: TGTGCCAGCAGCCTTGGGACCACTTATAATTCACCCCTCCACTTT. It specifies CASSLGTTYNSPLHF. This chain links TRBV9 with TRBJ1-6, with a possible D match to TRBD1 (5 bases). Germline-derived CDR1 and CDR2 are SGDLS and YYNGEE. V was cut by 4 bases and J by 4 bases, with 12 bases left in between. This CDR3 has 15 amino acids.

The chain has TRBV10-3 and TRBJ1-1; 8 nucleotides match TRBD1. Germline CDR1 and CDR2: ENHRY and SYGVKD. V shed 3 bases and J 5 bases; nucleotides not matched to a gene: 5. CDR3 length: 14 amino acids. CDR3 nucleotides: TGTGCCATCAGTGATAAACAGGGGGGGACTGAAGCTTTCTTT. Amino acids: CAISDKQGGTEAFF.

The rearrangement uses TRBV5-1 and TRBJ1-1, with TRBD1 as a possible D gene (6 bases). In germline, CDR1 is SGHRS, CDR2 YFSETQ. V was cut by 4 bases and J by 4 bases, with 17 bases left in between. This CDR3 region has 15 residues. CDR3 DNA sequence: TGCGCCAGCAGCCCCCGCACAGGGAGCGCCACTGAAGCTTTCTTT. Translating it yields CASSPRTGSATEAFF.

This chain links TRBV10-3 with TRBJ1-6, with TRBD1 identical over 7 bases. Germline V gene lookup returns CDR1 ENHRY and CDR2 SYGVKD. V lost 2 bases, J lost 8 bases, and 6 bases stayed unmatched. The CDR3 has 15 residues. CDR3 sequence (DNA): TGTGCCATCAGTGAGAGGGACAGAACTCATTCACCCCTCCACTTT. It translates to CAISERDRTHSPLHF.

The gene calls are TRBV7-9 and TRBJ1-2, with D unresolved. CDR1 and CDR2 from the germline V gene are SEHNR and FQNEAQ (reference sequence). This CDR3 has 13 residues. Trimming took 4 bases from V and 2 from J, leaving 8 bases between them. The CDR3 DNA is TGTGCCAGCAGCTACGTCAACAACTATGGCTACACCTTC. Residues: CASSYVNNYGYTF.

This sequence joins TRBV3-1 (or the pseudogene TRBV3-2) and TRBJ2-4; 11 bases line up with TRBD2. CDR1 is LGHDT and CDR2 is YNNKEL in the germline V gene (reference sequence). CDR3 length equals 15 residues. V was pared by 9 bases and J by 2 bases, with 6 bases of the junction left unmatched. CDR3 bases: TGTGCCAGTAAACTAGCGGGGGAACCCAAAAACATTCAGTACTTC. This translates into CASKLAGEPKNIQYF.

This clone was seen only a few times. The chain couples TRBV30 to TRBJ2-3, with TRBD2 identical over 7 bases. With 3 bases clipped from V and 3 bases from J, the junction kept 6 bases outside the gene matches. Germline values: CDR1 GTSNPN, CDR2 SVGIG (reference sequence). The CDR3 sequence is 14 residues long. The CDR3 region is CAWSGGSGTDTQYF. The CDR3 DNA reads TGTGCCTGGAGCGGAGGTAGCGGGACAGATACGCAGTATTTT.

V gene TRBV6-6 combines with J gene TRBJ2-1; the D is unclear. The V and J ends lost 10 bases and 12 bases respectively, with 10 bases between them. This CDR3 has 9 amino acids. CDR1 is MNHNY and CDR2 is SVGAGI in the germline V gene (reference sequence). The CDR3 loop reads CATASGQFF. The CDR3 DNA reads as TGTGCCACCGCCTCGGGGCAGTTCTTC.

V usage is TRBV6-5 and J usage is TRBJ1-4; D remains ambiguous. This CDR3 region has 14 residues. Trimming left V 3 bases short and J 7 bases short, with 12 bases between. The V gene's germline CDR1 is MNHEY and CDR2 SVGAGI. The CDR3, as DNA: TGTGCCAGCAGTTATGAGGCAGCCCCTGAAAAACTGTTTTTT. Its protein is CASSYEAAPEKLFF.